A single T cell receptor beta chain is shown here with its context. The data derive from a study of tumour-infiltrating T cells in Burkitt lymphoma. Overall study: All epidemiological Burkitt lymphoma subtypes were represented in the cohort.

Libraries were prepared by immunoSEQ multiplex PCR; TCRdb keeps only in-frame clonotypes and omits some of them. The sample holds more than 45,000 clones; around 29% are singletons and the top ten take 2.9%. Unmatched junction bases numbered 7, after V lost 6 bases and J lost 8 bases. Germline V gene data show CDR1 as MNHEY and CDR2 as SMNVEV (reference sequence). CDR3 length: 15 amino acids. The chain joins TRBV27 to TRBJ1-4, with 12 bases identical to TRBD1. This receptor was identified in a human donor with Burkitt lymphoma. Material for sequencing was tumor tissue. In nucleotides, the CDR3 is TGTGCCAGCAGGCCTACCGGGACAGGGGGCGAAAAACTGTTTTTT. Translating gives CASRPTGTGGEKLFF. Drawing the rest from reference TRBV27 and TRBJ1-4, the complete variable domain is EAQVTQNPRYLITVTGKKLTVTCSQNMNHEYMSWYRQDPGLGLRQIYYSMNVEVTDKGDVPEGYKVSRKEKRNFPLILESPSPNQTSLYFCASRPTGTGGEKLFFGSGTQLSVL.